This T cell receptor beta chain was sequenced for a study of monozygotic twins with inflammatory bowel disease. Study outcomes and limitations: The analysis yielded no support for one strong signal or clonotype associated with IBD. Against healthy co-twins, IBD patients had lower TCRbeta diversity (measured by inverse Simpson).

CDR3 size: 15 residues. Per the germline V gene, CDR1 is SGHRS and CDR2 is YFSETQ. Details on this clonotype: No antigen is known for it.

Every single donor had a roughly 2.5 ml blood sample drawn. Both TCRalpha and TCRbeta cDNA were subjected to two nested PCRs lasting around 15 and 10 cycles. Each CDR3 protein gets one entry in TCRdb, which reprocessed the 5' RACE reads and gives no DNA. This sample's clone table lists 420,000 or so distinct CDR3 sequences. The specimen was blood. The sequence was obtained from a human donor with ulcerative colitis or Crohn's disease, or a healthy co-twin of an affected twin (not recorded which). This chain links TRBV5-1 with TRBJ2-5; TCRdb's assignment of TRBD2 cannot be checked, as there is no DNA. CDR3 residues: CASSARLAGQETQYF.